Listed here are 20 T cell receptor beta chains from one sample, sequenced in a study of OX40 agonist ivuxolimab in advanced cancers. Repertoires were generated with immunoSEQ multiplex PCR, while TCRdb's copy carries only in-frame clones and drops some. Of tens of thousands of clones in the sample, roughly 94% were seen once. The specimen was CD4+ or CD8+ T cells sorted from blood, collected in a trial of the OX40 agonist ivuxolimab. These receptors all come from an adult with an advanced solid tumor such as melanoma, head and neck, liver or kidney cancer.

This sequence joins TRBV27 and TRBJ2-6; D is uncertain. This CDR3 is 16 amino acids long. V lost 3 bases to trimming and J lost 0 bases, with 9 bases between them. Germline loops: CDR1 MNHEY, CDR2 SMNVEV (reference sequence). The CDR3 region is CASSFLGNSGANVLTF. The CDR3, as DNA: TGTGCCAGCAGTTTCTTGGGGAACTCTGGGGCCAACGTCCTGACTTTC.

J is TRBJ2-7 and V is TRBV27, with D unclear. The CDR3 loop spans 13 amino acids. Trimming stripped 5 bases from V and 6 bases from J, with 14 bases between. Germline V gives CDR1 MNHEY, CDR2 SMNVEV (reference sequence). Written as DNA, the CDR3 is TGTGCCAGCAGTCCCGGGCCCCCCGGCGAGCAGTACTTC. It is translated as CASSPGPPGEQYF.

The chain carries TRBV6-5 and TRBJ2-5; D is possibly TRBD2 (6 bases). Germline V gene sequence: CDR1 MNHEY, CDR2 SVGAGI. The CDR3 loop spans 14 amino acids. V was pared by 7 bases and J by 4 bases, with 16 bases between. CDR3: CASIAFGGLETQYF. The CDR3, as DNA: TGTGCCAGCATCGCCTTCGGGGGTTTAGAGACCCAGTACTTC.

The V and J genes are TRBV7-8 and TRBJ2-1, with D tentatively TRBD2 (5 bases). Germline values: CDR1 SGHVS, CDR2 FQNEAQ. Trimming removed 5 bases from V and 0 bases from J, with 14 bases in between. The CDR3 covers 16 residues. The CDR3: CASSPGPGSSYNEQFF. CDR3 DNA: TGTGCCAGCAGCCCAGGTCCGGGGAGCTCCTACAATGAGCAGTTCTTC.

The V call is TRBV7-6, the J call TRBJ2-7, with TRBD2 matching 9 bases. The germline gives CDR1 SGHVS, CDR2 FNYEAQ. After removal of 5 bases from V and 4 bases from J, the junction contained 9 bases not matched to a gene. The CDR3 length is 15 residues. The CDR3, as DNA: TGTGCCAGCAGCCCCATAGCGGGAGATCGGTACGAGCAGTACTTC. Its translation is CASSPIAGDRYEQYF.

The chain has TRBV4-3 and TRBJ1-1; the D gene is possibly TRBD1 (5 bases). This CDR3 is built from 14 residues. CDR1 is LGHNA and CDR2 is YSLEER in the germline V gene. The V and J ends lost 3 bases and 4 bases respectively, with 12 bases between them. The CDR3 coding sequence is TGCGCCAGCAGCCAGACGGGGGGGGGCACTGAAGCTTTCTTT. Encoded protein: CASSQTGGGTEAFF.

This chain connects TRBV2 to TRBJ1-2; D not certain. Germline V gene lookup returns CDR1 SNHLY and CDR2 FYNNEI. This CDR3 is built from 12 residues. The ends were cut back, 10 bases at V and 5 bases at J, with 14 bases in the middle. CDR3 sequence reads: CATTAAGYGYTF. CDR3 nucleotide sequence: TGTGCCACCACCGCAGCGGGATATGGCTACACCTTC.

This clone was observed a single time. V and J are TRBV2 and TRBJ1-1; D unclear. Trimming left V 3 bases short and J 3 bases short, with 11 bases between. The CDR3 is 14 residues long. Germline lookup yields CDR1 SNHLY and CDR2 FYNNEI. CDR3 coding DNA: TGTGCCAGCAGTGACCAACCTAAGGACACTGAAGCTTTCTTT. Protein: CASSDQPKDTEAFF.

This clone was picked up one time. The V gene is TRBV10-3, the J gene TRBJ2-2; TRBD1 might be the D (6 bases). Deletions cut 0 bases from V and 0 bases from J, with 8 bases between. In germline, CDR1 is ENHRY, CDR2 SYGVKD. The CDR3 is 16 amino acids. Here the CDR3 reads CAISESGQANTGELFF. Here the CDR3 DNA reads TGTGCCATCAGTGAGTCGGGACAAGCGAACACCGGGGAGCTGTTTTTT.

CDR3 region: CASSLEWDTEAFF. CDR3 DNA sequence: TGTGCCAGCAGTTTGGAGTGGGACACTGAAGCTTTCTTT. The chain has TRBV27 and TRBJ1-1; the D is unclear. Trimming shortened V by 3 bases and J by 3 bases, and 8 bases separated the two germline ends. CDR1 MNHEY and CDR2 SMNVEV come from the germline V gene (reference sequence). This CDR3 is built from 13 residues.

V gene TRBV15 combines with J gene TRBJ1-1; D gene unclear. This CDR3 is 14 amino acids long. Germline-derived CDR1 and CDR2 are LNHNV and YYDKDF (reference sequence). V was pared by 0 bases and J by 0 bases, with 5 bases between. The CDR3 DNA is TGTGCCACCAGCAGAGACGGCATGAACACTGAAGCTTTCTTT. This sequence encodes CATSRDGMNTEAFF.

The chain carries TRBV6-5 and TRBJ2-1, with 9 positions matching TRBD1. The V segment lost 6 bases and the J segment 9 bases; nucleotides outside the gene matches: 6. The CDR3 contains 13 residues. CDR1 is MNHEY and CDR2 is SVGAGI in the germline V gene. CDR3 DNA sequence: TGTGCCAGCAGCCCGGGACAGGGTAGTGAGCAGTTCTTC. Translating gives CASSPGQGSEQFF.

V gene TRBV6-5 combines with J gene TRBJ2-5; TRBD1 matches 8 bases. This CDR3 has 16 amino acids. V shed 0 bases, J shed 5 bases, and the junction held 8 bases outside the gene matches. In germline, CDR1 is MNHEY, CDR2 SVGAGI. The CDR3 is CASSYSLRTGRETQYF. The CDR3, as DNA: TGTGCCAGCAGTTACTCATTACGGACAGGGAGGGAGACCCAGTACTTC.

The genes are TRBV11-2 and TRBJ2-3; D uncertain. Trimming took off 1 base at V and 3 bases at J, with 17 bases between the two ends. Germline loops: CDR1 SGHAT, CDR2 FQNNGV. This CDR3 region has 17 residues. CDR3: CASSLVLVRLGTDTQYF. DNA for the CDR3: TGTGCCAGCAGCTTAGTGTTGGTCCGGCTAGGAACAGATACGCAGTATTTT.

The gene calls are TRBV9 and TRBJ1-1; TRBD1 matches 7 bases. The CDR3 sequence is 14 residues long. The germline gives CDR1 SGDLS, CDR2 YYNGEE. Losses at the gene ends were 4 bases for V and 0 bases for J; bases not matched to a gene: 3. CDR3 amino acids: CASSITGVNTEAFF. The CDR3 DNA reads TGTGCCAGCAGCATAACAGGGGTGAACACTGAAGCTTTCTTT.

This clone occurred once. The CDR3, as DNA: TGTGCCAGTAGAGGATATAATTCACCCCTCCACTTT. Its translation is CASRGYNSPLHF. The chain links TRBV19 to TRBJ1-6; D uncertain. Germline CDR1 reads LNHDA; CDR2 reads SQIVND (reference sequence). V lost 6 bases and J lost 4, with 4 bases in between. This CDR3 contains 12 residues.

This rearrangement joins TRBV5-1 to TRBJ1-1; TRBD1 might be the D (5 bases). Germline loops: CDR1 SGHRS, CDR2 YFSETQ. The CDR3 contains 15 residues. The germline V and J ends were trimmed by 3 bases and 7 bases, with 19 bases remaining between them. The CDR3 loop is CASSWGPGRGVEAFF. In nucleotides, the CDR3 is TGCGCCAGCAGCTGGGGCCCGGGGAGAGGCGTTGAAGCTTTCTTT.

This clone was recorded once. The J gene is TRBJ2-1, the V gene TRBV5-1; the match to TRBD2 covers 9 bases. Germline V gives CDR1 SGHRS, CDR2 YFSETQ. CDR3 length: 15 amino acids. V shed 2 bases and J 8 bases; nucleotides not matched to a gene: 8. In DNA, the CDR3 is TGCGCCAGCAGCTTTGGTAGCGGGAGTCTCCATGAGCAGTTCTTC. Amino acid sequence: CASSFGSGSLHEQFF. Full variable domain (missing parts from reference TRBV5-1 and TRBJ2-1): KAGVTQTPRYLIKTRGQQVTLSCSPISGHRSVSWYQQTPGQGLQFLFEYFSETQRNKGNFPGRFSGRQFSNSRSEMNVSTLELGDSALYLCASSFGSGSLHEQFFGPGTRLTVL.

This clone was observed a single time. CDR3 in amino acids: CASSQVRGSYEQYF. In nucleotides, the CDR3 is TGCGCCAGCAGCCAAGTTCGGGGTTCCTACGAGCAGTACTTC. The V gene is TRBV4-3, the J gene TRBJ2-5; D perhaps matches TRBD2 (5 bases). The better agreement between TRBJ2-7 and the DNA end casts doubt on the J call. CDR1 is LGHNA and CDR2 is YSLEER in the germline V gene. The CDR3 loop spans 14 amino acids.

J is TRBJ2-1 and V is TRBV27; D remains unclear. V lost 2 bases to trimming and J lost 10 bases, with 9 bases between them. The CDR3 totals 12 residues. The germline gives CDR1 MNHEY, CDR2 SMNVEV (reference sequence). CDR3 sequence reads: CASSLMGSEQFF. CDR3 nucleotide sequence: TGTGCCAGCAGTTTAATGGGCAGCGAGCAGTTCTTC.